This record concerns one T cell receptor beta chain sequence. Original processing notes: How many nucleated cells were present was estimated from reference gene primer amplification. TCRdb's copy holds only in-frame clones and misses some; the assay was immunoSEQ multiplex PCR. The V and J calls and clone size are taken from that table; D and trimming were inferred from the DNA. The sample gives around 300,000 clones, 65% to 85% of which show up once; around 3% is in the top ten. The CDR3 extends over 17 amino acids. CDR1 is SGHNT, CDR2 YENEEA, per germline. V was pared by 4 bases and J by 1 base, with 17 bases between. The data stem from a study of blood T cell repertoires in COVID-19. Background on the study: Both acute and convalescent COVID-19 samples were obtained from the United States, Italy and Spain. T cells, B-cell-depleted T cells, or PBMCs supplied cDNA or gDNA.

Sample: peripheral blood. J is TRBJ2-1 and V is TRBV11-3, with D possibly being TRBD1 (7 bases). This TCR derives from a man younger than 40 with active or convalescent COVID-19. The CDR3 DNA is TGTGCCAGCAGCTACCAAGGGGGCGGGGTTTCCTACAATGAGCAGTTCTTC. It is translated as CASSYQGGGVSYNEQFF.